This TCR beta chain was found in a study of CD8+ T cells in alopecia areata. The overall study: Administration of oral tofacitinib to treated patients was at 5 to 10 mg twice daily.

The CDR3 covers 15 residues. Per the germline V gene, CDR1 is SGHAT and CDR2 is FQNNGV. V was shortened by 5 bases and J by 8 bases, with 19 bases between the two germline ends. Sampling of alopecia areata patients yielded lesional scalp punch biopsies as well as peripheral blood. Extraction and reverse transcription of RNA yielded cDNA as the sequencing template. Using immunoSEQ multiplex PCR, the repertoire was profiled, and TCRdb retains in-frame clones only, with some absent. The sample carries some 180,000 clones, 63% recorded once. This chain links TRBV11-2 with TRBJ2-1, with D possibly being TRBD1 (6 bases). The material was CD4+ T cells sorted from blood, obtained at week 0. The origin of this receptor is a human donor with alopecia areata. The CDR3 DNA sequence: TGTGCCAGCAGCCCAGGGGCTTTTGGGGTGGATGAGCAGTTCTTC. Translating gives CASSPGAFGVDEQFF.